The clone carrying this T cell receptor (beta chain) has just a few counts. The antigen is undetermined. The sample is drawn from a study of T cells after yellow fever vaccination. As TCR cDNA was made by 5'RACE template switching, a universal primer site and UMIs were added. TCRdb re-called the 5' RACE reads with MiXCR, one entry per CDR3 protein. The sample has about 340,000 distinct CDR3 sequences; roughly 8.7% are singletons. Study observations and caveats: It was the secondary response that reached its peak faster, day 5 versus 15, but it was weaker.

V lost 7 bases, J lost 5 bases, and 14 bases lay in between. Germline-derived CDR1 and CDR2 are MNHEY and SVGEGT. The CDR3 spans 13 residues. This clonotype originated in a man between 18 and 29 years old who received the YFV17D yellow fever vaccine. Sequenced here: PBMCs, sampled on the day of the first yellow fever vaccination. The rearrangement uses TRBV6-2 or TRBV6-3 and TRBJ2-5, with D possibly matching TRBD1 (5 bases). The CDR3 reads CASTNVRDETQYF. The CDR3 nucleotides are TGTGCCAGCACCAACGTCAGGGATGAGACCCAGTACTTC.